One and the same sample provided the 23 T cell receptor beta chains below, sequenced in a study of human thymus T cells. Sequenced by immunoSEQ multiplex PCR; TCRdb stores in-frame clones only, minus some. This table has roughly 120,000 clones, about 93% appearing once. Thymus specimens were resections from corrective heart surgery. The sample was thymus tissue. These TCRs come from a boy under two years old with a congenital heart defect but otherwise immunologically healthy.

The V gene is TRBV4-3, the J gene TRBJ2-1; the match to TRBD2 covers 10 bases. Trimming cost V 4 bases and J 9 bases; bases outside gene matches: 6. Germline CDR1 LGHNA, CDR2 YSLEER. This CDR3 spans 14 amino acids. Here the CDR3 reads CASSPSGGVSEQFF. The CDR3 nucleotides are TGCGCCAGCAGCCCCAGCGGGGGGGTATCTGAGCAGTTCTTC.

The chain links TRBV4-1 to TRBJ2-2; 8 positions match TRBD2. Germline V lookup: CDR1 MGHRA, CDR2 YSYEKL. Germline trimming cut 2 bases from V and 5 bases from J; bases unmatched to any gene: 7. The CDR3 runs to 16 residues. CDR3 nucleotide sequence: TGCGCCAGCAGCCAATCTTTAGCGGGGTTGACCGGGGAGCTGTTTTTT. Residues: CASSQSLAGLTGELFF.

Here the CDR3 DNA reads TGTGCCAGCAGTTACGGCGGACAGGGAGGGACTGAAGCTTTCTTT. Protein: CASSYGGQGGTEAFF. The chain combines TRBV6-5 with TRBJ1-1; 8 bases align to TRBD1. This CDR3 contains 15 residues. J lost 5 bases, V lost 2 bases, and 7 bases had no gene match. CDR1 is MNHEY, CDR2 SVGAGI, per germline.

The CDR3 nucleotides read TGTGCCAGTCAGTTATCGGGGACGGTCCAAAAGCAGCCCCAGCATTTT. This encodes CASQLSGTVQKQPQHF. The V and J genes are TRBV28 and TRBJ1-5; a weak D match, TRBD1 (5 bases). The germline V and J ends were trimmed by 9 bases and 7 bases, with 25 bases remaining between them. The CDR3 runs to 16 residues. In germline, CDR1 is MDHEN, CDR2 SYDVKM.

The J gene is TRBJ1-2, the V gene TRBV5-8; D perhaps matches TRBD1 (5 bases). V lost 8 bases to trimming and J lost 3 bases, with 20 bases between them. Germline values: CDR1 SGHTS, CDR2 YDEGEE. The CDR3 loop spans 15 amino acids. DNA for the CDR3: TGTGCCAGAGGGTTACTGGGACCCTTGCACTATGGCTACACCTTC. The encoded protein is CARGLLGPLHYGYTF. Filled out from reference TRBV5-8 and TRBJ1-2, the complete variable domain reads EAGVTQSPTHLIKTRGQQATLRCSPISGHTSVYWYQQALGLGLQFLLWYDEGEERNRGNFPPRFSGRQFPNYSSELNVNALELEDSALYLCARGLLGPLHYGYTFGSGTRLTVV.

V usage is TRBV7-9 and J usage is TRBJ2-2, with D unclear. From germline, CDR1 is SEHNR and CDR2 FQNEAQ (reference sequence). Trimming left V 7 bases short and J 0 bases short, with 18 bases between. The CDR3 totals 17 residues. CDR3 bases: TGTGCCAGCAACACCCCTGACAAGAAACCGAACACCGGGGAGCTGTTTTTT. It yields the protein CASNTPDKKPNTGELFF. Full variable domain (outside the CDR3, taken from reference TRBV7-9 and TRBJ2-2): DTGVSQNPRHKITKRGQNVTFRCDPISEHNRLYWYRQTLGQGPEFLTYFQNEAQLEKSRLLSDRFSAERPKGSFSTLEIQRTEQGDSAMYLCASNTPDKKPNTGELFFGEGSRLTVL.

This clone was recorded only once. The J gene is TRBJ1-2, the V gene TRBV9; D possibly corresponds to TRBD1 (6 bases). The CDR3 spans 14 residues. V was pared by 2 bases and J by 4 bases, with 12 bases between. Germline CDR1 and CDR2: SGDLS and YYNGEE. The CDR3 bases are TGTGCCAGCAGCGTGACTACAGGGAGCTATGGCTACACCTTC. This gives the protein CASSVTTGSYGYTF.

CDR3 nucleotides: TGTGCCAGCAGCGTAGGGGGGAGGGATCCTAATGAAAAACTGTTTTTT. Its translation is CASSVGGRDPNEKLFF. This chain joins TRBV9 and TRBJ1-4, with D possibly matching TRBD1 (5 bases). This CDR3 region has 16 residues. V lost 0 bases to trimming and J lost 3 bases, with 12 bases between them. In germline, CDR1 is SGDLS, CDR2 YYNGEE.

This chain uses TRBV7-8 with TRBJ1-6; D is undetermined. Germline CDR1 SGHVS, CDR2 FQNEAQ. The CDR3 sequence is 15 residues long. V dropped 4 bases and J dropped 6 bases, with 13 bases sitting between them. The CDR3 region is CASSSPGFSNSPLHF. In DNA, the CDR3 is TGTGCCAGCAGCTCGCCCGGGTTCAGTAATTCACCCCTCCACTTT.

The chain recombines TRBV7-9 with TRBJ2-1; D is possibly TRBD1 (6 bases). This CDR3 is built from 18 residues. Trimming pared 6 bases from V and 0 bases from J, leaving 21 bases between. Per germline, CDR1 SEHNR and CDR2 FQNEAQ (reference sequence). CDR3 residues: CASRPKGRGPLSYNEQFF. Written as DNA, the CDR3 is TGTGCCAGCAGACCAAAAGGCAGGGGCCCCCTCTCCTACAATGAGCAGTTCTTC.

The DNA for the CDR3 is TGTGCCAGCAGTATTAGCCCGCTAACAGGGAGATCCTACGAGCAGTACTTC. As protein: CASSISPLTGRSYEQYF. The chain combines TRBV28 with TRBJ2-7, with D possibly being TRBD1 (6 bases). This CDR3 spans 17 amino acids. Trimming shortened V by 5 bases and J by 1 base, and 21 bases separated the two germline ends. Germline lookup yields CDR1 MDHEN and CDR2 SYDVKM.

CDR3 in DNA: TGTGCCAGCAGCTTAAACCTAGCGAGGGATGAGCAGTTCTTC. This gives the protein CASSLNLARDEQFF. The chain is built from TRBV7-9 and TRBJ2-1, with D tentatively TRBD2 (6 bases). V shed 2 bases and J shed 8 bases, with 13 bases lying between them. The CDR3 is 14 amino acids. Germline V gene lookup returns CDR1 SEHNR and CDR2 FQNEAQ (reference sequence).

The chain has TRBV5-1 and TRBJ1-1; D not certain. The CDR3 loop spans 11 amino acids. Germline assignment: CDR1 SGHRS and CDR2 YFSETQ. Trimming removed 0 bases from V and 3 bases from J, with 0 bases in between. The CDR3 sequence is CASSLDTEAFF. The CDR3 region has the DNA TGCGCCAGCAGCTTGGACACTGAAGCTTTCTTT.

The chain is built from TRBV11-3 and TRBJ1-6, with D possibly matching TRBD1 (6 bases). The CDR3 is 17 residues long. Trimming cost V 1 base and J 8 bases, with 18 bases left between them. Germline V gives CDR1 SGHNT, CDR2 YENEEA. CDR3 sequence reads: CASSLVGPGQLYSPLHF. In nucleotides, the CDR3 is TGTGCCAGCAGCTTAGTTGGGCCCGGACAGCTGTATTCACCCCTCCACTTT.

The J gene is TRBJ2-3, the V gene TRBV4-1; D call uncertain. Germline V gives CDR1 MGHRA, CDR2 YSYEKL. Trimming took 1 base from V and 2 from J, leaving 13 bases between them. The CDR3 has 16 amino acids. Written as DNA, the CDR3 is TGCGCCAGCAGCCAAGGGTCCAAATTGGTCACAGATACGCAGTATTTT. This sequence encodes CASSQGSKLVTDTQYF.

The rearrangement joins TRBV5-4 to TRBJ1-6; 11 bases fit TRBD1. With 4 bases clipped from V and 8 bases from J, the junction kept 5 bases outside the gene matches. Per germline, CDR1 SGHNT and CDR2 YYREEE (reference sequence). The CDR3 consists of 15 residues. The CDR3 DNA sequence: TGTGCCAGCAGCAAAGGACAGGGGGCTTATTCACCCCTCCACTTT. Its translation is CASSKGQGAYSPLHF.

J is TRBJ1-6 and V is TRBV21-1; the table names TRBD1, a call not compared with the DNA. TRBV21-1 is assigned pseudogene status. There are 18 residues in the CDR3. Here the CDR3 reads CASSKEGQKPLGNSPLHF. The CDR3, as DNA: TGTGCCAGCAGCAAAGAGGGACAGAAACCCCTCGGGAATTCACCCCTCCACTTT.

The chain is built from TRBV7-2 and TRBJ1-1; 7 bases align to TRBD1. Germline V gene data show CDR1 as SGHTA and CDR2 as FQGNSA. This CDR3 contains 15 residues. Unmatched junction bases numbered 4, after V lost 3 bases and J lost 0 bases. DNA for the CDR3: TGTGCCAGCAGCTTTCGGACAGGCTTGAACACTGAAGCTTTCTTT. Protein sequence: CASSFRTGLNTEAFF.

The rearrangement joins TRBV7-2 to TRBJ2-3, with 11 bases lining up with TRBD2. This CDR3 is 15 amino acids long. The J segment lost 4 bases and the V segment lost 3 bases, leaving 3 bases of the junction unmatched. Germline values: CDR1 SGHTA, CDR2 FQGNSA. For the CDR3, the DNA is TGTGCCAGCAGCTTTCCGGGACTAGCGGCAGATACGCAGTATTTT. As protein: CASSFPGLAADTQYF.

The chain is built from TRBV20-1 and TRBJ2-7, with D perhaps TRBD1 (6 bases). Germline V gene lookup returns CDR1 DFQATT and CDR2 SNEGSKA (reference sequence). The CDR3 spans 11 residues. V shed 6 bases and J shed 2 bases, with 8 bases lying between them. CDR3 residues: CSAGTPYEQYF. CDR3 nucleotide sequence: TGCAGTGCCGGGACACCCTACGAGCAGTACTTC.

The CDR3, as DNA: TGCGCCAGCAGCCAAGGGGGGGATAGGCAGTACTTC. It codes for CASSQGGDRQYF. J is TRBJ2-7 and V is TRBV4-3; maybe TRBD2 (6 bases). CDR3 size: 12 residues. Deletions cut 1 base from V and 9 bases from J, with 10 bases between. Germline V CDR1 and CDR2: LGHNA, YSLEER.

This CDR3 is CASSYSPTSGGDSSSYEQYF. The CDR3 DNA sequence: TGTGCCAGCAGTTACTCTCCCACTAGCGGGGGGGACTCTTCTTCCTACGAGCAGTACTTC. This sequence joins TRBV6-7 and TRBJ2-7; TRBD2 matches at 13 bases. TRBV6-7 is assigned to the ORF class and has an uncertain function. This CDR3 has 20 residues. V dropped 0 bases and J dropped 1; count of bases not matched to a gene: 12.

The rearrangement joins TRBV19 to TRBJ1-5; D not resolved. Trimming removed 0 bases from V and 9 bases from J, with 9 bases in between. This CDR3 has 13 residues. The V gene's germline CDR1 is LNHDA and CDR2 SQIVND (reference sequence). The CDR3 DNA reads TGTGCCAGTAGTATAGATTCCCCCCGGCCCCAGCATTTT. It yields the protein CASSIDSPRPQHF.